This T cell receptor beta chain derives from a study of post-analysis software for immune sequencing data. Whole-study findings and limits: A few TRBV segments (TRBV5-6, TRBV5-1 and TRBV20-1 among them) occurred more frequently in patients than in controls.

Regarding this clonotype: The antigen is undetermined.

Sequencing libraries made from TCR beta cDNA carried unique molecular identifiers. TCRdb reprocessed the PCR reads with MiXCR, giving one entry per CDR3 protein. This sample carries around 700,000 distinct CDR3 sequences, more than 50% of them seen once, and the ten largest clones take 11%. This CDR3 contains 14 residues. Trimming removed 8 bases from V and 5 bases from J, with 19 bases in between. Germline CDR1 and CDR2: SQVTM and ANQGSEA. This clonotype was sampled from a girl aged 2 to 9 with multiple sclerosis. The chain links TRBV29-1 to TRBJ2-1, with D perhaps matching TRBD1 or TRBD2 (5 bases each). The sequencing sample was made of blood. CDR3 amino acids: CSSRGPGSHNEQFF. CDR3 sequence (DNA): TGCAGCTCTCGGGGACCCGGGTCCCACAATGAGCAGTTCTTC.